A single sample is the source of the 26 T cell receptor beta chains below, sequenced in a study of regulatory T cells in long-lasting Graves disease. The time point here: persistent/refractory GD, antithyroid drugs over 5 years with positive TRAb. There was RNA extracted from PBMCs, and the TCR library was made from it. Construction of the TCR beta libraries employed iRepertoire HTBI primers in conjunction with Arm-PCR of CDR3 regions. One entry per CDR3 protein, called by TCRdb with MiXCR from the multiplex PCR reads. The sample has about 450,000 distinct CDR3 sequences; 23% are singletons. The sample was peripheral blood mononuclear cells (PBMCs), taken when the disease was refractory, from a patient treated with antithyroid drugs. The source of these receptors is a female donor with Graves disease.

The V and J genes are TRBV15 and TRBJ2-5; maybe TRBD2 (5 bases). The V end lost 2 bases, the J end lost 1 base, and 8 bases lay between the germline ends. The CDR3 extends over 14 amino acids. Germline loops: CDR1 LNHNV, CDR2 YYDKDF (reference sequence). CDR3 in DNA: TGTGCCACCAGCAGATGGGGAGCCCAAGAGACCCAGTACTTC. Translating gives CATSRWGAQETQYF.

This clonotype was counted between two and nine times. The J gene is TRBJ2-2, the V gene TRBV20-1; 10 nucleotides agree with TRBD2. Germline lookup yields CDR1 DFQATT and CDR2 SNEGSKA (reference sequence). The CDR3 has 17 residues. J was trimmed by 1 base and V by 0 bases; bases with no gene match: 5. This CDR3 reads CSARDLRLAGNTGELFF. The CDR3 nucleotides are TGCAGTGCTAGAGATCTGAGACTAGCGGGGAACACCGGGGAGCTGTTTTTT.

The CDR3 coding sequence is TGTGCCTGGACGCAGGGGGCTGGTTCACCCCTCCACTTT. Translation: CAWTQGAGSPLHF. The chain has TRBV30 and TRBJ1-6, with 8 bases lining up with TRBD1. This CDR3 is built from 13 residues. V was pared by 4 bases and J by 9 bases, with 5 bases of the junction left unmatched. CDR1 is GTSNPN and CDR2 is SVGIG in the germline V gene (reference sequence).

This clonotype appeared a few times. The rearrangement uses TRBV6-1 and TRBJ1-5; 12 bases are shared with TRBD1. The V gene's germline CDR1 is MNHNS and CDR2 SASEGT. CDR3 length equals 16 residues. The V segment lost 6 bases and the J segment 3 bases; nucleotides outside the gene matches: 6. The chain's CDR3 is CASRRGTGGSNQPQHF. CDR3 bases: TGTGCCAGCAGACGGGGGACAGGGGGCTCCAATCAGCCCCAGCATTTT.

This chain links TRBV7-6 with TRBJ1-3, with D perhaps matching TRBD1 (5 bases). Between the trimmed V and J ends, which lost 5 bases and 6 bases, there was a span of 14 bases. Germline loops: CDR1 SGHVS, CDR2 FNYEAQ. The CDR3 sequence is 14 residues long. CDR3 DNA sequence: TGTGCCAGCAGCCGGGGGTTAAAGGAAAACACCATATATTTT. It codes for CASSRGLKENTIYF. The variable domain in full, completed from reference TRBV7-6 and TRBJ1-3, reads GAGVSQSPRYKVTKRGQDVALRCDPISGHVSLYWYRQALGQGPEFLTYFNYEAQQDKSGLPNDRFSAERPEGSISTLTIQRTEQRDSAMYRCASSRGLKENTIYFGEGSWLTVV.

The chain employs TRBV9 and TRBJ2-6; 10 bases agree with TRBD1. V gave up 4 bases and J gave up 1 base; unmatched junction bases: 5. Germline V lookup: CDR1 SGDLS, CDR2 YYNGEE. The CDR3 totals 17 residues. CDR3 DNA sequence: TGTGCCAGCAGCCGACAGGGGGCGCCTTCTGGGGCCAACGTCCTGACTTTC. The encoded protein is CASSRQGAPSGANVLTF.

The sample holds a few counts of this clonotype. The rearrangement links TRBV19 to TRBJ1-1; 8 bases line up with TRBD1. Per germline, CDR1 LNHDA and CDR2 SQIVND (reference sequence). V gave up 0 bases and J gave up 4 bases; unmatched junction bases: 1. The CDR3 extends over 14 amino acids. The chain's CDR3 is CASSIDGTGTEAFF. The CDR3 coding sequence is TGTGCCAGTAGTATAGACGGGACAGGCACTGAAGCTTTCTTT.

This clonotype came up many times. The chain employs TRBV11-1 and TRBJ1-1; perhaps TRBD1 as D (5 bases). With 5 bases removed from V and 7 bases from J, the gap between germline ends came to 20 bases. CDR3 length equals 15 residues. Per the germline V gene, CDR1 is SGHAT and CDR2 is FQDESV (reference sequence). CDR3 DNA: TGTGCCAGCAGCCCCAACCTTGGGGGTATCGGTGAAGCTTTCTTT. The encoded protein is CASSPNLGGIGEAFF.

The gene calls are TRBV20-1 and TRBJ2-5; 10 bases align to TRBD1. CDR3 size: 15 residues. Trimming cost V 5 bases and J 0 bases; bases outside gene matches: 6. Germline CDR1 DFQATT, CDR2 SNEGSKA (reference sequence). CDR3 DNA sequence: TGCAGTGCTTTGACAGGGGGCGGCGACCAAGAGACCCAGTACTTC. Translation: CSALTGGGDQETQYF.

Only a few counts were recorded for this clonotype. The DNA of the CDR3 is TGTGCCACCAGTGAAACCGGGATATGGGACTATGGCTACACCTTC. Its translation is CATSETGIWDYGYTF. J is TRBJ1-2 and V is TRBV24-1; no reliable D call. The CDR3 sequence is 15 residues long. V dropped 4 bases and J dropped 3 bases, with 14 bases sitting between them. In germline, CDR1 is KGHDR, CDR2 SFDVKD.

The chain carries TRBV6-1 and TRBJ2-7, with D hard to call. V lost 6 bases and J 6 bases, leaving 12 bases between the germline ends. Germline CDR1 is MNHNS and CDR2 is SASEGT. The CDR3 runs 12 residues. In nucleotides, the CDR3 is TGTGCCAGCAGCACACCGGTGGGCGAGCAGTACTTC. Translating gives CASSTPVGEQYF.

The sample holds many counts of this clonotype. The J gene is TRBJ1-2, the V gene TRBV28; 7 positions match TRBD1. There are 13 residues in the CDR3. V was clipped by 5 bases and J by 4 bases; unmatched bases: 4. Germline loops: CDR1 MDHEN, CDR2 SYDVKM. As DNA, the CDR3 is TGTGCCAGCAGTAGGGGGCGCGGCTATGGCTACACCTTC. Translated: CASSRGRGYGYTF.

The chain employs TRBV20-1 and TRBJ1-5; no reliable D call. The length of the CDR3 is 16 residues. Per the germline V gene, CDR1 is DFQATT and CDR2 is SNEGSKA (reference sequence). V was trimmed by 0 bases and J by 2 bases, leaving 14 bases between them. CDR3 in amino acids: CSARDPLTNGNQPQHF. CDR3 coding DNA: TGCAGTGCTAGAGATCCCCTGACGAACGGCAATCAGCCCCAGCATTTT.

This clonotype came up a few times. The chain joins TRBV7-9 to TRBJ2-5; D gene unclear. The CDR3 is made up of 14 amino acids. Germline CDR1 reads SEHNR; CDR2 reads FQNEAQ (reference sequence). The V end was cut by 1 base, the J end by 0 bases, with 6 bases between. CDR3 nucleotide sequence: TGTGCCAGCAGCTTAGTAGACAACCAAGAGACCCAGTACTTC. This encodes CASSLVDNQETQYF.

This clonotype has a handful of counts. The V and J genes are TRBV25-1 and TRBJ2-2; 9 positions agree with TRBD1. Germline V lookup: CDR1 MGHDK, CDR2 SYGVNS. The CDR3 contains 21 residues. The trim removed 6 bases at V and 5 bases at J, leaving 25 bases unmatched. Written as DNA, the CDR3 is TGTGCCAGCAGCCTAACTCCAACGAACACCGGGACAGGGAAGGGAACCGGGGAGCTGTTTTTT. It is translated as CASSLTPTNTGTGKGTGELFF.

This sequence joins TRBV29-1 and TRBJ1-1; unclear D gene. Germline assignment: CDR1 SQVTM and CDR2 ANQGSEA. V shed 6 bases and J shed 1 base, with 12 bases lying between them. The CDR3 is made up of 13 amino acids. Here the CDR3 DNA reads TGCAGCGTAGGTCACACCTCGAACACTGAAGCTTTCTTT. Protein product: CSVGHTSNTEAFF.

This clonotype showed up just a few times. The V and J genes are TRBV20-1 and TRBJ1-1, with unresolved D. Trimming shortened V by 3 bases and J by 1 base, and 15 bases separated the two germline ends. This CDR3 has 15 amino acids. In germline, CDR1 is DFQATT, CDR2 SNEGSKA (reference sequence). The CDR3 region has the DNA TGCAGTGCTAGGACTCGCAAGGGCAGGAACACTGAAGCTTTCTTT. It specifies CSARTRKGRNTEAFF.

This clonotype was seen a few times. The chain carries TRBV29-1 and TRBJ2-7; a weak D match, TRBD2 (5 bases). CDR1 SQVTM and CDR2 ANQGSEA come from the germline V gene. This CDR3 has 13 amino acids. V lost 0 bases, J lost 1 base, and 7 bases lay in between. CDR3 coding DNA: TGCAGCGTTGAAGAACGAGGGTCCTACGAGCAGTACTTC. This encodes CSVEERGSYEQYF.

A remark on this clonotype: A much larger clone lies one base from this, so it may be a read error. This chain links TRBV14 with TRBJ2-7; 7 bases align to TRBD1. V was clipped by 5 bases and J by 5 bases; unmatched bases: 3. This CDR3 is 12 amino acids long. Per the germline V gene, CDR1 is SGHDN and CDR2 is FVKESK. The DNA of the CDR3 is TGTGCCAGCAGCGTACAGGGGAACGAGCAGTACTTC. It translates to CASSVQGNEQYF. The variable domain in full, with the rest retrieved from reference TRBV14 and TRBJ2-7, is EAGVTQFPSHSVIEKGQTVTLRCDPISGHDNLYWYRRVMGKEIKFLLHFVKESKQDESGMPNNRFLAERTGGTYSTLKVQPAELEDSGVYFCASSVQGNEQYFGPGTRLTVT.

The V call is TRBV4-2, the J call TRBJ2-5; D is unclear. Germline V CDR1 and CDR2: LGHNA, YNFKEQ. V gave up 1 base and J gave up 1 base, with 10 bases separating them. The CDR3 is 15 residues long. This chain's CDR3 is CASSQAPGPQETQYF. The CDR3, as DNA: TGTGCCAGCAGCCAAGCCCCCGGGCCCCAAGAGACCCAGTACTTC.

Only a few counts were recorded for this clonotype. The chain links TRBV5-1 to TRBJ1-1; TRBD1 aligns across 7 bases. This CDR3 contains 15 residues. Unmatched junction bases numbered 9, after V lost 6 bases and J lost 1 base. Germline values: CDR1 SGHRS, CDR2 YFSETQ. The CDR3 reads CASNREGTANTEAFF. CDR3 nucleotide sequence: TGCGCCAGCAACCGGGAAGGGACAGCGAACACTGAAGCTTTCTTT.

This clonotype was seen at least ten times. This chain joins TRBV30 and TRBJ1-1; D unresolved. CDR1 is GTSNPN and CDR2 is SVGIG in the germline V gene (reference sequence). Trimming took 1 base from V and 8 from J, leaving 8 bases between them. The CDR3 spans 11 residues. The CDR3 bases are TGTGCCTGGAGTGGTCGGCAGGAAGCTTTCTTT. This gives the protein CAWSGRQEAFF.

About this clonotype itself: A single base separates this from a much larger clone, so it may be a read error. The J gene is TRBJ1-2, the V gene TRBV15, with 10 bases lining up with TRBD1. Germline CDR1 and CDR2: LNHNV and YYDKDF (reference sequence). This CDR3 spans 14 amino acids. The CDR3 coding sequence is TGTGCCACCAGTCCGGGACAGGGGAACTATGGCTACGCCTTC. It translates to CATSPGQGNYGYAF. The full variable domain, in which reference TRBV15 and TRBJ1-2 provide the parts outside the CDR3, is DAMVIQNPRYQVTQFGKPVTLSCSQTLNHNVMYWYQQKSSQAPKLLFHYYDKDFNNEADTPDNFQSRRPNTSFCFLDIRSPGLGDTAMYLCATSPGQGNYGYAFGSGTRLTVV.

This clonotype was recorded a few times. V and J are TRBV30 and TRBJ2-7, with TRBD1 matching 8 bases. Germline V CDR1 and CDR2: GTSNPN, SVGIG (reference sequence). CDR3 size: 14 residues. V lost 5 bases to trimming and J lost 3 bases; unmatched junction nucleotides: 9. The CDR3 protein is CAWEIGGTGYEQYF. In nucleotides, the CDR3 is TGTGCCTGGGAAATTGGGGGGACAGGCTACGAGCAGTACTTC.

The chain recombines TRBV5-1 with TRBJ2-7; D is undetermined. CDR3 length equals 14 residues. Trimming stripped 0 bases from V and 5 bases from J, with 12 bases between. Germline V gives CDR1 SGHRS, CDR2 YFSETQ. CDR3 in amino acids: CASSLVPAKDEQYF. The CDR3 region has the DNA TGCGCCAGCAGCTTGGTTCCGGCTAAGGACGAGCAGTACTTC.

This clonotype appeared a few times. The chain joins TRBV20-1 to TRBJ2-7, with TRBD2 matching over 8 bases. This CDR3 contains 13 residues. CDR1 and CDR2 from the germline V gene are DFQATT and SNEGSKA (reference sequence). The ends lost 4 bases at V and 7 bases at J; junction bases unmatched: 9. CDR3 region: CSAKREPSGEQYF. CDR3 coding DNA: TGCAGTGCTAAGCGGGAGCCCTCGGGTGAGCAGTACTTC.